Following are 25 T cell receptor beta chains from one sample sequenced in a study of shared clonotypes between healthy human individuals. Only in-frame clones appear in the TCRdb table, and some are missing; sequencing was by immunoSEQ multiplex PCR. The table lists over 150,000 clones, 66% of them singletons. Sequenced sample: memory CD4+ T cells sorted from blood. As for subset: CD45RA-negative fraction. The receptors originated from a man aged 30 to 39 in good health.

A single count supports this clone. A much larger clone sits a single nucleotide away, making a read error possible. The rearrangement uses TRBV28 and TRBJ2-3; no firm D call. Germline V CDR1 and CDR2: MDHEN, SYDVKM. The V end lost 5 bases, the J end lost 0 bases, and 3 bases lay between the germline ends. The CDR3 totals 12 residues. The CDR3 spells CASSPSTDTQYF. The CDR3 DNA reads as TGTGCCAGCAGTCCAAGCACAGATACGCAGTATTTT.

The chain links TRBV27 to TRBJ2-1; 10 bases agree with TRBD2. Trimming removed 3 bases from V and 6 bases from J; junction bases left unmatched: 8. The CDR3 covers 16 residues. Germline CDR1 and CDR2: MNHEY and SMNVEV (reference sequence). The chain's CDR3 is CASSFNRLAGANEQFF. CDR3 coding DNA: TGTGCCAGCAGTTTTAACCGTCTAGCGGGAGCCAATGAGCAGTTCTTC.

This clone was seen at least ten times. V usage is TRBV7-2 and J usage is TRBJ2-2; 8 positions match TRBD2. This CDR3 is built from 16 residues. Trimming at V came to 8 bases and at J to 3 bases, leaving 11 bases not matched to a gene. The germline V gene encodes CDR1 SGHTA and CDR2 FQGNSA. The CDR3 DNA reads as TGTGCCAGCCCGTATCAGGGTAGCGGGGACACCGGGGAGCTGTTTTTT. This translates into CASPYQGSGDTGELFF.

The V gene is TRBV7-6, the J gene TRBJ2-3; no clear D gene. V was cut by 3 bases and J by 4 bases, with 8 bases left in between. The CDR3 sequence is 13 residues long. In germline, CDR1 is SGHVS, CDR2 FNYEAQ. The CDR3 is CASSFSRADTQYF. In DNA, the CDR3 is TGTGCCAGCAGCTTTTCTAGGGCAGATACGCAGTATTTT.

In DNA, the CDR3 is TGTGCCAGCAGCTCCAACCAAGAGACCCAGTACTTC. Protein sequence: CASSSNQETQYF. The genes are TRBV11-3 and TRBJ2-5; no firm D call. The CDR3 consists of 12 residues. Germline lookup yields CDR1 SGHNT and CDR2 YENEEA. V lost 4 bases to trimming and J lost 0 bases, with 3 bases between them.

Points on this clone: Other DNA variants within this sample encode the same CDR3. The gene calls are TRBV5-1 and TRBJ2-3; D is undetermined. The CDR3 totals 12 residues. The ends were cut back, 1 base at V and 4 bases at J, with 4 bases in the middle. CDR1 SGHRS and CDR2 YFSETQ come from the germline V gene. DNA for the CDR3: TGCGCCAGCAGCTTGTCATCAGATACGCAGTATTTT. It translates to CASSLSSDTQYF.

The CDR3 loop is CAWSVFLGWDTDYEQYF. The CDR3 coding sequence is TGTGCCTGGAGTGTATTCCTAGGCTGGGACACCGACTACGAGCAGTACTTC. The chain employs TRBV30 and TRBJ2-7, with D possibly being TRBD1 (6 bases). The germline V and J ends were trimmed by 0 bases and 3 bases, with 21 bases remaining between them. This CDR3 comprises 17 residues. Germline CDR1 reads GTSNPN; CDR2 reads SVGIG (reference sequence).

The chain is built from TRBV19 and TRBJ2-7; D unclear. CDR3 size: 14 residues. Trimming removed 5 bases at V and 6 bases at J, with 17 bases between. The germline V gene encodes CDR1 LNHDA and CDR2 SQIVND (reference sequence). CDR3 coding DNA: TGTGCCAGTAGTCGGCAGACCCTCAGGAGCGAGCAGTACTTC. Translating it yields CASSRQTLRSEQYF.

This clone was observed once. The chain is built from TRBV9 and TRBJ1-1; TRBD1 is a possible D gene (5 bases). Per the germline V gene, CDR1 is SGDLS and CDR2 is YYNGEE. CDR3 length: 15 amino acids. Trimming removed 0 bases at V and 5 bases at J, with 14 bases between. The CDR3 DNA reads as TGTGCCAGCAGCGTAGCGGTTGGGGCGCAAACTGAAGCTTTCTTT. This translates into CASSVAVGAQTEAFF.

The gene calls are TRBV7-9 and TRBJ2-3, with D perhaps TRBD2 (6 bases). The CDR3 is made up of 16 amino acids. V was pared by 4 bases and J by 4 bases, with 18 bases between. Germline CDR1 SEHNR, CDR2 FQNEAQ (reference sequence). CDR3 nucleotides: TGTGCCAGCAGCTCACCCCTGGCGTGGGGGGCAGATACGCAGTATTTT. This sequence encodes CASSSPLAWGADTQYF.

The chain employs TRBV14 and TRBJ2-1; possible D gene TRBD1, 6 bases. V was pared by 0 bases and J by 9 bases, with 18 bases between. CDR1 and CDR2 from the germline V gene are SGHDN and FVKESK. The CDR3 spans 16 residues. Written as DNA, the CDR3 is TGTGCCAGCAGCCAAGAAAAGGGGCGTTGGGGGCGTGAGCAGTTCTTC. It specifies CASSQEKGRWGREQFF.

The V and J genes are TRBV7-9 and TRBJ2-6; unclear D gene. Germline V gives CDR1 SEHNR, CDR2 FQNEAQ (reference sequence). The CDR3 is 14 amino acids. Trimming removed 5 bases from V and 2 bases from J, with 7 bases in between. The CDR3 region is CASSRMAGANVLTF. The CDR3 DNA reads TGTGCCAGCAGCCGGATGGCTGGGGCCAACGTCCTGACTTTC.

The gene calls are TRBV20-1 and TRBJ2-1; D is undetermined. In germline, CDR1 is DFQATT, CDR2 SNEGSKA (reference sequence). The CDR3 extends over 11 amino acids. Trimming removed 5 bases from V and 8 bases from J, with 10 bases in between. As DNA, the CDR3 is TGCAGTGCTCGATTTTGGGATGAGCAGTTCTTC. Encoded protein: CSARFWDEQFF.

This chain links TRBV15 with TRBJ2-7, with 7 bases identical to TRBD1. Germline lookup yields CDR1 LNHNV and CDR2 YYDKDF (reference sequence). The CDR3 extends over 14 amino acids. Losses at the gene ends were 0 bases for V and 3 bases for J; bases not matched to a gene: 2. This chain's CDR3 is CATSRDRGIYEQYF. Written as DNA, the CDR3 is TGTGCCACCAGCAGAGACAGGGGGATCTACGAGCAGTACTTC.

This chain links TRBV2 with TRBJ2-7; the D gene is possibly TRBD1 (6 bases). Germline lookup yields CDR1 SNHLY and CDR2 FYNNEI. This CDR3 comprises 14 residues. V was trimmed by 6 bases and J by 4 bases, leaving 16 bases between them. Written as DNA, the CDR3 is TGTGCCAGCAGGGAGACCGGGACACCTTACGAGCAGTACTTC. As protein: CASRETGTPYEQYF.

This chain uses TRBV10-3 with TRBJ2-7, with D unclear. The ends were cut back, 0 bases at V and 3 bases at J, with 15 bases in the middle. This CDR3 is built from 16 residues. CDR1 ENHRY and CDR2 SYGVKD come from the germline V gene. The CDR3 bases are TGTGCCATCAGTGAGTCGACTGGCATAAACCTCTACGAGCAGTACTTC. As protein: CAISESTGINLYEQYF.

Of note for this clone: A junction boundary mismatches the germline segment, possibly from a read error. J is TRBJ2-7 and V is TRBV18; weak D call: TRBD1 (6 bases). The CDR3 extends over 15 amino acids. Germline CDR1 is KGHSH and CDR2 is LQKENI. CDR3 residues: CVSSPSGTPYYEQYF. The CDR3 DNA follows: TGTGTCAGCTCTCCGTCAGGGACACCTTACTACGAGCAGTACTTC.

This clone was counted ten times or more. The chain has TRBV7-8 and TRBJ2-7; D gene ambiguous. Germline lookup yields CDR1 SGHVS and CDR2 FQNEAQ. The CDR3 sequence is 15 residues long. Trimming stripped 5 bases from V and 0 bases from J, with 14 bases between. The CDR3 sequence is CASSPLSVSSYEQYF. As DNA, the CDR3 is TGTGCCAGCAGCCCCCTATCAGTGTCCTCCTACGAGCAGTACTTC. Complete variable domain (other parts from reference TRBV7-8 and TRBJ2-7): GAGVSQSPRYKVAKRGQDVALRCDPISGHVSLFWYQQALGQGPEFLTYFQNEAQLDKSGLPSDRFFAERPEGSVSTLKIQRTQQEDSAVYLCASSPLSVSSYEQYFGPGTRLTVT.

A note on this clone: It is unclear where the CDR3 begins or ends on the DNA, so no DNA is shown, and the CDR3 is as TCRdb lists it. The chain links TRBV6-1 to TRBJ1-1; TRBD1, the D gene given by the table, was not confirmed from the DNA. CDR1 and CDR2 from the germline V gene are MNHNS and SASEGT. The CDR3 sequence runs 11 residues, both termini included. CDR3 amino acids: CASMVGQGTFF.

DNA for the CDR3: TGTGCCAGCAGTCCCGCGGGAGTCCAAGAGACCCAGTACTTC. As protein: CASSPAGVQETQYF. The chain has TRBV6-1 and TRBJ2-5; 7 positions match TRBD2. Trimming at V came to 5 bases and at J to 1 base, leaving 4 bases not matched to a gene. Germline CDR1 MNHNS, CDR2 SASEGT. The CDR3 runs to 14 residues.

V and J are TRBV7-2 and TRBJ2-1; D possibly corresponds to TRBD2 (5 bases). The CDR3 runs to 15 residues. V dropped 4 bases and J dropped 4 bases, with 14 bases sitting between them. CDR1 SGHTA and CDR2 FQGNSA come from the germline V gene. CDR3 sequence: CASSSTGRWYNEQFF. The CDR3 DNA reads as TGTGCCAGCAGCTCGACGGGAAGATGGTACAATGAGCAGTTCTTC.

This clone appeared many times. This chain joins TRBV7-8 and TRBJ2-3; 15 bases line up with TRBD2. The germline V gene has CDR1 SGHVS and CDR2 FQNEAQ. V lost 5 bases to trimming and J lost 10 bases; unmatched junction nucleotides: 7. The length of the CDR3 is 15 residues. CDR3 DNA sequence: TGTGCCAGCAGCGGGGAAGGGACTAGCGGGAGGCCGCAGTATTTT. Amino acid sequence: CASSGEGTSGRPQYF.

This clone has only a few counts. The J gene is TRBJ2-5, the V gene TRBV7-9; 9 nucleotides align to TRBD2. The germline gives CDR1 SEHNR, CDR2 FQNEAQ (reference sequence). This CDR3 has 15 residues. The V segment lost 4 bases and the J segment 5 bases; nucleotides outside the gene matches: 8. The CDR3 sequence: CASSSRVSGSETQYF. The CDR3 DNA reads TGTGCCAGCAGCTCCCGGGTTAGCGGGAGTGAGACCCAGTACTTC.

V usage is TRBV28 and J usage is TRBJ2-7, with D perhaps TRBD2 (6 bases). CDR1 is MDHEN and CDR2 is SYDVKM in the germline V gene. The CDR3 covers 12 residues. The V end lost 6 bases, the J end lost 4 bases, and 10 bases lay between the germline ends. CDR3 in amino acids: CASRRREYEQYF. The CDR3, as DNA: TGTGCCAGCAGGAGGCGGGAATACGAGCAGTACTTC.

The chain recombines TRBV11-1 with TRBJ2-3; 9 bases fit TRBD2. Germline V CDR1 and CDR2: SGHAT, FQDESV (reference sequence). CDR3 length equals 16 residues. J gave up 6 bases and V 2 bases, and 9 bases lay outside the gene matches. This chain's CDR3 is CASSLRPLAGTDTQYF. CDR3 DNA sequence: TGTGCCAGCAGCTTACGTCCCCTAGCGGGAACGGATACGCAGTATTTT.